Below are 18 T cell receptor beta chains sequenced from a single sample in a study of T cell changes during pregnancy in multiple sclerosis. Sequencing was performed with immunoSEQ multiplex PCR; in TCRdb, only in-frame clones are kept and a portion is missing. The repertoire holds tens of thousands of clones, with roughly 90% as singletons. This specimen was CD8+ T cells from peripheral blood mononuclear cells, taken before pregnancy. The receptors shown here come from a female donor with multiple sclerosis, enrolled in a pregnancy study.

The rearrangement joins TRBV2 to TRBJ2-7, with 8 bases lining up with TRBD1. Germline-derived CDR1 and CDR2 are SNHLY and FYNNEI. Trimming at V came to 3 bases and at J to 6 bases, leaving 7 bases not matched to a gene. The CDR3 is 14 amino acids. The CDR3 nucleotides are TGTGCCAGCAGTGACGGACAGGGTTTGGGCGAGCAGTACTTC. This sequence encodes CASSDGQGLGEQYF.

This chain uses TRBV9 with TRBJ2-5, with D possibly TRBD1 on 5 matching bases. CDR3 length equals 16 residues. CDR1 is SGDLS and CDR2 is YYNGEE in the germline V gene. V lost 4 bases, J lost 4 bases, and 20 bases lay in between. The CDR3 sequence is CASSSKGYRDPETQYF. CDR3 nucleotides: TGTGCCAGCAGCTCCAAGGGGTATAGAGACCCAGAGACCCAGTACTTC.

The V gene is TRBV2, the J gene TRBJ2-3; D is unclear. Germline assignment: CDR1 SNHLY and CDR2 FYNNEI. The germline V and J ends were trimmed by 8 bases and 2 bases, with 11 bases remaining between them. The CDR3 extends over 13 amino acids. The CDR3 DNA sequence: TGTGCCAGCTATGAGGCTCTCACAGATACGCAGTATTTT. Amino acid sequence: CASYEALTDTQYF.

This sequence joins TRBV5-4 and TRBJ2-7; D is unclear. The CDR3 totals 15 residues. Looked up from germline, CDR1 is SGHNT and CDR2 is YYREEE (reference sequence). V was pared by 1 base and J by 0 bases, with 11 bases between. The CDR3 coding sequence is TGTGCCAGCAGCTTGTTTGGCGGCGGCTCCTACGAGCAGTACTTC. It translates to CASSLFGGGSYEQYF. The variable domain in full, completed from reference TRBV5-4 and TRBJ2-7, reads ETGVTQSPTHLIKTRGQQVTLRCSSQSGHNTVSWYQQALGQGPQFIFQYYREEENGRGNFPPRFSGLQFPNYSSELNVNALELDDSALYLCASSLFGGGSYEQYFGPGTRLTVT.

The chain uses TRBV7-6 and TRBJ2-1, with D perhaps TRBD1 (7 bases). The germline V and J ends were trimmed by 0 bases and 9 bases, with 12 bases remaining between them. Germline lookup yields CDR1 SGHVS and CDR2 FNYEAQ. There are 14 residues in the CDR3. The CDR3 region has the DNA TGTGCCAGCAGCTTAGCGACTAGGGGGCGTGAGCAGTTCTTC. Protein sequence: CASSLATRGREQFF.

The chain combines TRBV5-8 with TRBJ2-1; possible D gene TRBD1, 6 bases. Trimming pared 0 bases from V and 9 bases from J, leaving 16 bases between. The germline CDR1 and CDR2 sequences are SGHTS and YDEGEE. The CDR3 covers 15 residues. CDR3 in DNA: TGTGCCAGCAGCTTGGCGGTGGCTACAGGGTCTGAGCAGTTCTTC. Translation: CASSLAVATGSEQFF.

The gene calls are TRBV2 and TRBJ2-7, with TRBD1 matching 8 bases. Germline V gene data show CDR1 as SNHLY and CDR2 as FYNNEI. This CDR3 spans 13 amino acids. The trim removed 7 bases at V and 3 bases at J, leaving 5 bases unmatched. This CDR3 is CASIGTGLYEQYF. CDR3 DNA: TGTGCCAGCATCGGGACAGGACTCTACGAGCAGTACTTC.

In DNA form, the CDR3 reads TGTGCCAGTAGTATAGGAGTGAACACTGAAGCTTTCTTT. Protein: CASSIGVNTEAFF. The V gene is TRBV19, the J gene TRBJ1-1; D is unresolved. V was trimmed by 1 base and J by 0 bases, leaving 3 bases between them. The CDR3 contains 13 residues. The germline CDR1 and CDR2 sequences are LNHDA and SQIVND (reference sequence).

This rearrangement joins TRBV7-2 to TRBJ1-3; possibly TRBD1 for D (5 bases). V was cut by 8 bases and J by 0 bases, with 11 bases left in between. This CDR3 region has 14 residues. Germline CDR1 is SGHTA and CDR2 is FQGNSA. CDR3 in DNA: TGTGCCAGCGAAGGGGCAATCTCTGGAAACACCATATATTTT. Translated: CASEGAISGNTIYF.

The CDR3 loop reads CASSSTPGLAGLLDTGELFF. DNA for the CDR3: TGTGCCAGCAGTTCAACTCCGGGACTAGCGGGGCTTCTCGACACCGGGGAGCTGTTTTTT. The J gene is TRBJ2-2, the V gene TRBV27; TRBD2 aligns across 13 bases. CDR3 length equals 20 residues. Germline CDR1 and CDR2: MNHEY and SMNVEV (reference sequence). V shed 4 bases and J 3 bases; nucleotides not matched to a gene: 14.

This clone turned up a few times. The chain is built from TRBV12-5 and TRBJ2-5; D uncertain. The CDR3 consists of 16 residues. V was clipped by 2 bases and J by 4 bases, with 17 bases between them. Per germline, CDR1 LGHNT and CDR2 FRNRAP. CDR3 region: CASGLSPLVGVETQYF. For the CDR3, the DNA is TGTGCTAGTGGTTTGAGCCCACTCGTGGGCGTAGAGACCCAGTACTTC.

The V call is TRBV4-3, the J call TRBJ1-1; D not resolved. Per germline, CDR1 LGHNA and CDR2 YSLEER. V was pared by 3 bases and J by 1 base, with 6 bases between. The CDR3 covers 13 residues. In DNA form, the CDR3 reads TGCGCCAGCAGCCACGTAGAGAACACTGAAGCTTTCTTT. It is translated as CASSHVENTEAFF.

The V call is TRBV4-1, the J call TRBJ2-2; no firm D call. CDR1 is MGHRA, CDR2 YSYEKL, per germline. Between the trimmed V and J ends, which lost 0 bases and 5 bases, there was a span of 7 bases. The CDR3 runs to 14 residues. The CDR3 DNA reads TGCGCCAGCAGCCAAGACAGGCTAACCGGGGAGCTGTTTTTT. Its translation is CASSQDRLTGELFF.

J is TRBJ1-6 and V is TRBV2; D unclear. The length of the CDR3 is 14 residues. Germline CDR1 and CDR2: SNHLY and FYNNEI. Trimming left V 7 bases short and J 11 bases short, with 18 bases between. Here the CDR3 DNA reads TGTGCCAGCATTGGCGGAGACGCCACGACACCCCTCCACTTT. It encodes CASIGGDATTPLHF.

This clone was recorded a few times. CDR3 sequence (DNA): TGTGCCAGTAGACAGGGGAGAACTGAAGCTTTCTTT. Amino acids: CASRQGRTEAFF. The V gene is TRBV19, the J gene TRBJ1-1, with 7 bases lining up with TRBD1. The V segment lost 6 bases and the J segment 5 bases; nucleotides outside the gene matches: 3. Germline V gives CDR1 LNHDA, CDR2 SQIVND (reference sequence). The CDR3 has 12 residues.

Only one count was recorded for this clone. The chain is built from TRBV7-2 and TRBJ2-1, with D possibly being TRBD2 (5 bases). V lost 6 bases and J 5 bases, leaving 17 bases between the germline ends. The germline V gene encodes CDR1 SGHTA and CDR2 FQGNSA. The CDR3 has 15 amino acids. CDR3 loop: CASSTEDLEDNEQFF. CDR3 coding DNA: TGTGCCAGCAGTACGGAGGACCTTGAGGACAATGAGCAGTTCTTC.

This chain uses TRBV5-4 with TRBJ2-5, with 10 nucleotides matching TRBD2. CDR1 is SGHNT, CDR2 YYREEE, per germline (reference sequence). The CDR3 totals 15 residues. V lost 0 bases, J lost 5 bases, and 4 bases stayed unmatched. The CDR3 is CASSLALAGVETQYF. Written as DNA, the CDR3 is TGTGCCAGCAGCTTGGCGCTAGCGGGGGTGGAGACCCAGTACTTC.

CDR3: CASSAGQTNTGELFF. The CDR3, as DNA: TGTGCCAGCAGCGCAGGACAGACGAACACCGGGGAGCTGTTTTTT. The chain links TRBV9 to TRBJ2-2; D perhaps matches TRBD1 (6 bases). CDR1 is SGDLS and CDR2 is YYNGEE in the germline V gene. The CDR3 length is 15 residues. The V end lost 3 bases, the J end lost 0 bases, and 9 bases lay between the germline ends.